This T cell receptor (beta chain) was found in a study of regulatory T cells in long-lasting Graves disease. Findings of the study overall: Authors noted too few samples as a limitation.

Assembly of TCR beta libraries relied on iRepertoire HTBI primers together with Arm-PCR of CDR3 regions. TCRdb re-called the multiplex PCR reads with MiXCR, one entry per CDR3 protein. The repertoire holds hundreds of thousands of distinct CDR3 sequences, with 14% to 15% as singletons. This clonotype was observed at least ten times. What it binds is unknown. Time point given: newly diagnosed GD, antithyroid drugs for less than 3 months. Extracted PBMC RNA gave rise to the TCR library. The CDR3 contains 15 residues. Germline V lookup: CDR1 SEHNR, CDR2 FQNEAQ (reference sequence). The ends lost 3 bases at V and 6 bases at J; junction bases unmatched: 8. These data also formed part of another study, on T cells in Graves' hyperthyroidism and ophthalmopathy. That report notes: Stable disease denoted Graves' hyperthyroidism without ophthalmopathy progression within 18 months. Exclusion of patients followed from uncontrolled infection, other autoimmune disease, pregnancy or lactation.

The source is a woman aged 40 to 50 with Graves disease. This sequence joins TRBV7-9 and TRBJ2-3; 8 bases line up with TRBD1. The specimen was peripheral blood mononuclear cells (PBMCs), collected at new diagnosis, from a patient treated with antithyroid drugs. For the CDR3, the DNA is TGTGCCAGCAGCTTCAGCGACAGGGGCGTGGATACGCAGTATTTT. It translates to CASSFSDRGVDTQYF.